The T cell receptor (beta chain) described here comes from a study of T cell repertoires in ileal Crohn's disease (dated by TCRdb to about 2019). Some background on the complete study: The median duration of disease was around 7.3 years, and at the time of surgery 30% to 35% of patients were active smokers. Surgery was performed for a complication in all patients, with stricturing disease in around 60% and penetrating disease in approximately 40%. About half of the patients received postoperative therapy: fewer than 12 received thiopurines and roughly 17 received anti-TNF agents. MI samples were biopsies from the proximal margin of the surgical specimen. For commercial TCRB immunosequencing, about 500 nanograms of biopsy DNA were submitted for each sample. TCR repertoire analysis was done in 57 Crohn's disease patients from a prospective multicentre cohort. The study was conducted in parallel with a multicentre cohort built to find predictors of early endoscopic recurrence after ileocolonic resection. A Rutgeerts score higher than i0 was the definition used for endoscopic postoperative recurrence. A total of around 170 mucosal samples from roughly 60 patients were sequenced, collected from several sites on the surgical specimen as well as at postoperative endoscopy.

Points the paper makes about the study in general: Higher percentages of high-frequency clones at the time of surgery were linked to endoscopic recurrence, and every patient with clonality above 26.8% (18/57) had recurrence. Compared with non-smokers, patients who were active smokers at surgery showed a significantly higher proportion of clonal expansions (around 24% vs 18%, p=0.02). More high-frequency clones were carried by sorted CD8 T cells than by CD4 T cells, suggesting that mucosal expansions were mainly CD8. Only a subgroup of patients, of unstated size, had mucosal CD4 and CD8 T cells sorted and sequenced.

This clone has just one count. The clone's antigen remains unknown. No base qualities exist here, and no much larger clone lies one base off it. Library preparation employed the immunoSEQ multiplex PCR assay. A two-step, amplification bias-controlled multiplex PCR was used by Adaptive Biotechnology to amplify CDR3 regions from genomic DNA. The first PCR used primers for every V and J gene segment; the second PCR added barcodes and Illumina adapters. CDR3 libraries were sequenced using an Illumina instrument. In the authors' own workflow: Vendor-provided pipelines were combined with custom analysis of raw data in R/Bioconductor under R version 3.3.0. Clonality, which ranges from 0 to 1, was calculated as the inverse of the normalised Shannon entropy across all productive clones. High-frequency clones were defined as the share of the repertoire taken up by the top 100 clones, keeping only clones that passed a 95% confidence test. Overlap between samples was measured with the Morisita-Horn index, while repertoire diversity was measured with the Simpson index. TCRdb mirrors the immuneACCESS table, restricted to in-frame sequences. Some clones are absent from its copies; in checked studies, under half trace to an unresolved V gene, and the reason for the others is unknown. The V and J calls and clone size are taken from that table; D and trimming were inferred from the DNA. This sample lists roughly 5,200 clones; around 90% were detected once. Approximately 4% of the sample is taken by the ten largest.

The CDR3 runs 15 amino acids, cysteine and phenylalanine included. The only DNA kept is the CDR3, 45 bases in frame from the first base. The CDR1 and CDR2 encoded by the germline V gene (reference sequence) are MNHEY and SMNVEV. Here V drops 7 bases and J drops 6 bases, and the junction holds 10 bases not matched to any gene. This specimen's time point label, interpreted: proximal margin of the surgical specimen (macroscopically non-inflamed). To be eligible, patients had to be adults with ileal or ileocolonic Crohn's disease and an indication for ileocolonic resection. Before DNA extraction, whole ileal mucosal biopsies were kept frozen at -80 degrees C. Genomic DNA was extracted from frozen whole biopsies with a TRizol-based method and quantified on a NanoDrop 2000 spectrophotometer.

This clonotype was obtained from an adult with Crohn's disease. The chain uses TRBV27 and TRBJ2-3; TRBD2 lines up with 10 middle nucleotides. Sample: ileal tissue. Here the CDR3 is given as CASTPSSGGLDTQYF. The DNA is TGTGCCAGCACACCCTCTAGCGGGGGCCTGGATACGCAGTATTTT.